The TCR beta chain under discussion was sequenced for a study of T cells after yellow fever vaccination. Study context: Researchers used SMART-Seq v4 Ultra Low Input to prepare fractions that had low cell numbers.

This clonotype was observed a handful of times. What it recognizes is unknown. TCRdb itself ran the 5' RACE reads through MiXCR, one entry per CDR3 protein. The sample holds hundreds of thousands of distinct CDR3 sequences; about 10% are singletons and the top ten take 3% to 3.5%. Regarding the study as a whole: The study found a weaker secondary response that peaked faster, day 5 versus 15.

V lost 8 bases and J lost 2, with 14 bases in between. CDR1 SQVTM and CDR2 ANQGSEA come from the germline V gene. The CDR3 runs 13 residues. The source material was CD4+ T cells sorted from PBMCs, sampled 5 days after the yellow fever booster vaccination. The TCR was taken from a young man who received the YFV17D yellow fever vaccine. The chain combines TRBV29-1 with TRBJ2-3, with D tentatively TRBD2 (7 bases). This CDR3 is CSLEGGATDTQYF. The CDR3 DNA sequence: TGCAGCCTGGAGGGGGGGGCCACAGATACGCAGTATTTT.